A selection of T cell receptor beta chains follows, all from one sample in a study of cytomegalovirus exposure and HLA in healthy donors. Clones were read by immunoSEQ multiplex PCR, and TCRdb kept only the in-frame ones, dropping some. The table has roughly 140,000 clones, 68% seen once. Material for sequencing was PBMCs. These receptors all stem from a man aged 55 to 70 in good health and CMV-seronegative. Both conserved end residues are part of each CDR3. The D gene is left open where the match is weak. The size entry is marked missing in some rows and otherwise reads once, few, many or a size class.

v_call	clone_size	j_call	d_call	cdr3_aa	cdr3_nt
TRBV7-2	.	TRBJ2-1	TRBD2	CASSSSSGEGNEQFF	TGTGCCAGCAGCTCCTCTAGCGGGGAGGGGAATGAGCAGTTCTTC
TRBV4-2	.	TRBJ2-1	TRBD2	CASSQGVAGGKGNEQFF	TGTGCCAGCAGCCAAGGGGTAGCGGGAGGAAAGGGAAATGAGCAGTTCTTC
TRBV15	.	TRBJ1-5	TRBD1	CATSRSTTGLKQPQHF	TGTGCCACCAGCAGAAGCACGACAGGGCTGAAGCAGCCCCAGCATTTT
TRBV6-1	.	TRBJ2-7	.	CASSAAGASYEQYF	TGTGCCAGCAGTGCAGCTGGGGCCTCCTACGAGCAGTACTTC
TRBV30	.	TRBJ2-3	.	CAWSTTVHLGGTDTQYF	TGTGCCTGGAGTACGACTGTTCACCTAGGGGGCACAGATACGCAGTATTTT
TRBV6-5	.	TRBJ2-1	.	CASSYSGGGQFF	TGTGCCAGCAGTTACTCCGGGGGAGGGCAGTTCTTC
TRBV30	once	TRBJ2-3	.	CAWSRQGPDTQYF	TGTGCCTGGAGTCGGCAGGGCCCAGATACGCAGTATTTT
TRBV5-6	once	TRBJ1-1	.	CASSLLEGHRGVGNTEAFF	TGTGCCAGCAGCCTCCTGGAGGGACATCGGGGGGTGGGGAACACTGAAGCTTTCTTT
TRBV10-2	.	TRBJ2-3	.	CAREDTQYF	TGCGCCAGAGAGGATACGCAGTATTTT
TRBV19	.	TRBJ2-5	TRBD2	CASSMGAGGGETQYF	TGTGCCAGTAGTATGGGGGCGGGCGGGGGGGAGACCCAGTACTTC
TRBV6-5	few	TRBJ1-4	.	CASSYSLSGGEQKLFF	TGTGCCAGCAGTTACTCCCTCTCCGGTGGTGAGCAAAAACTGTTTTTT
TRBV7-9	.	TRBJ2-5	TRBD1	CASSPTGLRETQYF	TGTGCCAGCAGCCCGACAGGGTTAAGGGAGACCCAGTACTTC
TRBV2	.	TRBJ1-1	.	CASRAGQSTEAFF	TGTGCCAGCAGGGCTGGACAGAGCACTGAAGCTTTCTTT
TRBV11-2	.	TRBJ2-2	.	CASSLGARDTGELFF	TGTGCCAGCAGCTTAGGGGCCAGGGACACCGGGGAGCTGTTTTTT
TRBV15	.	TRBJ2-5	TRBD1	CATSREQGARMWETQYF	TGTGCCACCAGCAGAGAACAGGGGGCAAGGATGTGGGAGACCCAGTACTTC
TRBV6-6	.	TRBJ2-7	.	CASSYGGSGSNEQYF	TGTGCCAGCAGTTACGGGGGTAGCGGATCCAACGAGCAGTACTTC
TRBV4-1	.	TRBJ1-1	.	CASSPLNAVMNTEAFF	TGCGCCAGCAGCCCTTTAAACGCAGTCATGAACACTGAAGCTTTCTTT
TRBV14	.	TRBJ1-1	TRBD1	CASSQEGQGASEAFF	TGTGCCAGCAGCCAAGAGGGACAGGGGGCATCTGAAGCTTTCTTT
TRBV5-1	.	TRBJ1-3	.	CASSLATAGNTIYF	TGCGCCAGCAGCTTGGCCACAGCTGGAAACACCATATATTTT
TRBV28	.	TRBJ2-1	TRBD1	CASRLPGRGHEQFF	TGTGCCAGCAGACTCCCGGGCAGGGGGCATGAGCAGTTCTTC